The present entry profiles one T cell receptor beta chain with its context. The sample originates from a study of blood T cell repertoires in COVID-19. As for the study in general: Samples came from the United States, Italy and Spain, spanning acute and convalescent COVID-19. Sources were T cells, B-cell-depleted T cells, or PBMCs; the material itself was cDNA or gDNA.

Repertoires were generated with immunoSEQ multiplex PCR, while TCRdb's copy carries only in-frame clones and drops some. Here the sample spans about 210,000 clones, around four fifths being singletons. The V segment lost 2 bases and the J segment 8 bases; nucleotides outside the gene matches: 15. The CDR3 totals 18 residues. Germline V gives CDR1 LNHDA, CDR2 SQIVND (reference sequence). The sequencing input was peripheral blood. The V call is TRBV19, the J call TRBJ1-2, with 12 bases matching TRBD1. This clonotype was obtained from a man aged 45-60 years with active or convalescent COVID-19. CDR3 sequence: CASSITLLGGQGARGYTF. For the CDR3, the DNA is TGTGCCAGTAGTATAACCCTCTTGGGGGGACAGGGGGCAAGAGGCTACACCTTC.